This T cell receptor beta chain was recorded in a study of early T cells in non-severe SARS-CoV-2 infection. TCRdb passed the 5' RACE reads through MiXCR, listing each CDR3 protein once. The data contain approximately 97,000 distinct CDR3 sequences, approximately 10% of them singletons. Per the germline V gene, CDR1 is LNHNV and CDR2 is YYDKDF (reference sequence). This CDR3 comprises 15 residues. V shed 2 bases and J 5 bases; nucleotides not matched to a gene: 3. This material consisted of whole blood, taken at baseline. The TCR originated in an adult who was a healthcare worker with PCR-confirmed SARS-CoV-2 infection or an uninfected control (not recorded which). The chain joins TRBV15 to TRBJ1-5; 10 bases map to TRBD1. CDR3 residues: CATSRPGQGYQPQHF. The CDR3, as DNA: TGTGCCACCAGCAGACCGGGACAGGGGTATCAGCCCCAGCATTTT.